This T cell receptor (beta chain) was sequenced in a study of CD8+CD57+ T cells in acquired aplastic anemia. Sequenced patients had shown CD8+CD57+ cell expansion by flow cytometry. The CDR3 covers 13 residues. The V and J ends lost 8 bases and 0 bases respectively, with 10 bases between them. The germline V gene encodes CDR1 ENHRY and CDR2 SYGVKD. Genomic DNA was employed as the template in profiling TCR beta VDJ and CDR3. TCRdb redid the calling of the reads with MiXCR, one entry per CDR3 protein. This sample yields approximately 190,000 distinct CDR3 sequences, of which 48% are seen a single time; around 9.7% belongs to the top ten.

Sequencing was carried out using sorted CD4+, CD8+, or CD8+CD57+ T cells (not recorded which) from PBMCs. The chain links TRBV10-3 to TRBJ1-1; no definite D call. The TCR originated in a human donor with aplastic anemia. CDR3 nucleotides: TGTGCCATCGCGTGGGAGCTGAACACTGAAGCTTTCTTT. Translating it yields CAIAWELNTEAFF.